What follows are 6 T cell receptor beta chains derived from one specimen sequenced in a study of regulatory T cells in long-lasting Graves disease. Relying on iRepertoire HTBI primers and Arm-PCR of CDR3 regions, the team built TCR beta libraries. One entry per CDR3 protein, called by TCRdb with MiXCR from the multiplex PCR reads. Among 450,000 to 700,000 distinct CDR3 sequences listed, around an eighth were seen once. Time point in this sample: newly diagnosed GD, antithyroid drugs for less than 3 months. Following extraction of RNA from PBMCs, that RNA was used to make the TCR library. The sample was also linked to a second study, of T cells in Graves' hyperthyroidism and ophthalmopathy.

Sequenced here: peripheral blood mononuclear cells (PBMCs), sampled at new diagnosis, from a patient treated with antithyroid drugs. The source of these receptors is a man aged 30 to 45 with Graves disease.

This clonotype has a count of ten or more. The chain combines TRBV24-1 with TRBJ2-3; D is ambiguous. Germline V gene data show CDR1 as KGHDR and CDR2 as SFDVKD. This CDR3 comprises 14 residues. Trimming pared 0 bases from V and 0 bases from J, leaving 3 bases between. The DNA of the CDR3 is TGTGCCACCAGTGATTTGGACAGCACAGATACGCAGTATTTT. Translation gives CATSDLDSTDTQYF.

The rearrangement links TRBV5-1 to TRBJ2-1, with 15 bases identical to TRBD2. CDR1 and CDR2 from the germline V gene are SGHRS and YFSETQ. The ends lost 0 bases at V and 1 base at J; junction bases unmatched: 8. The CDR3 spans 20 residues. The CDR3 protein is CASSLGTWTSGGGSYNEQFF. DNA for the CDR3: TGCGCCAGCAGCTTGGGAACGTGGACTAGCGGGGGGGGGTCCTACAATGAGCAGTTCTTC.

This clonotype was detected only a few times. The chain couples TRBV5-4 to TRBJ2-3; D remains unclear. Germline CDR1 SGHNT, CDR2 YYREEE (reference sequence). The length of the CDR3 is 13 residues. V lost 4 bases, J lost 4 bases, and 10 bases lay in between. The CDR3 sequence is CASSPTFPDTQYF. In DNA, the CDR3 is TGTGCCAGCAGCCCGACCTTTCCAGATACGCAGTATTTT.

This clonotype was seen a handful of times. The CDR3 coding sequence is TGCAGTGCTAGCCACCCGACCCCTAGGGACGGCTACACCTTC. This sequence encodes CSASHPTPRDGYTF. The chain couples TRBV20-1 to TRBJ1-2; possibly TRBD1 for D (5 bases). V was trimmed by 3 bases and J by 8 bases, leaving 19 bases between them. In germline, CDR1 is DFQATT, CDR2 SNEGSKA (reference sequence). This CDR3 has 14 residues.

There are many counts of this clonotype. The chain couples TRBV20-1 to TRBJ2-3, with D unclear. The germline V and J ends were trimmed by 1 base and 9 bases, with 11 bases remaining between them. The CDR3 totals 12 residues. Germline loops: CDR1 DFQATT, CDR2 SNEGSKA (reference sequence). CDR3 coding DNA: TGCAGTGCTAGAGCGGACGCAGGAACGCAGTATTTT. Translated: CSARADAGTQYF.

This clonotype has just a few counts. This sequence may be a read error, since a much larger clone differs from it by one base. This sequence joins TRBV12-3 or TRBV12-4 and TRBJ2-2; D might be TRBD1 (8 bases). The CDR3 extends over 16 amino acids. The CDR3 here is CASSSRTGRDTGELVF. The CDR3 coding sequence is TGTGCCAGCAGTTCTAGGACAGGGAGGGACACCGGGGAGCTGGTTTTT.